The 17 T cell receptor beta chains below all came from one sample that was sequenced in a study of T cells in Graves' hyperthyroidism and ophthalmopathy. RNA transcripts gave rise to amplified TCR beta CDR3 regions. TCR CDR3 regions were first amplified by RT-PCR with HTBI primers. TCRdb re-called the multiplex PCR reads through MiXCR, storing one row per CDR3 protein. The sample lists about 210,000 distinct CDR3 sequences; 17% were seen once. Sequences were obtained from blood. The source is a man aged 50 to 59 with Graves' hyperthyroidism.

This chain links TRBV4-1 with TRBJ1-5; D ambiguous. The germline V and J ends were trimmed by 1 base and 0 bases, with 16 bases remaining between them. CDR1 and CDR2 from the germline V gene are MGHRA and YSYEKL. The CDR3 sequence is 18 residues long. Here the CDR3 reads CASSQVISTRYSNQPQHF. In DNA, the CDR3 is TGCGCCAGCAGCCAAGTCATAAGCACCCGTTATAGCAATCAGCCCCAGCATTTT.

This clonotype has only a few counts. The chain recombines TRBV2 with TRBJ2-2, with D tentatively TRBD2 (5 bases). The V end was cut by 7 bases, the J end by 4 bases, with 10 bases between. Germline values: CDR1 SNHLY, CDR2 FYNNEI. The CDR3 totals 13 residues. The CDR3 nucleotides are TGTGCCAGCATCGGGGTACGCACCGGGGAGCTGTTTTTT. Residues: CASIGVRTGELFF.

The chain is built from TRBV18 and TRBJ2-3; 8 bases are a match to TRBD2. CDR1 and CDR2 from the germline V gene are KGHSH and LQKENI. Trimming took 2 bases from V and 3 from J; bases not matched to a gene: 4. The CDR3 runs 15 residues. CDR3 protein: CASSPAGRDTDTQYF. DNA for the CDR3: TGTGCCAGCTCACCAGCCGGGAGGGATACAGATACGCAGTATTTT.

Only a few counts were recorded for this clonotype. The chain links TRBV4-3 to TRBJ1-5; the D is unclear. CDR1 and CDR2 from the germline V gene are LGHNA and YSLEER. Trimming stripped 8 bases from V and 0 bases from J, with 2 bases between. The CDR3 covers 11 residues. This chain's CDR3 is CASRSNQPQHF. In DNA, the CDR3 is TGCGCCAGCCGTAGCAATCAGCCCCAGCATTTT.

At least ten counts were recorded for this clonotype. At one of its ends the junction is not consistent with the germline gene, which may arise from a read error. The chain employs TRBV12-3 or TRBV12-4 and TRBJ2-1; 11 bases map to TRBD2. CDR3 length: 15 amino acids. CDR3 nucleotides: TGTGCCAGCGGTTTGATAGCGGGAGGGCCCGATGAGCAGTTCTTC. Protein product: CASGLIAGGPDEQFF.

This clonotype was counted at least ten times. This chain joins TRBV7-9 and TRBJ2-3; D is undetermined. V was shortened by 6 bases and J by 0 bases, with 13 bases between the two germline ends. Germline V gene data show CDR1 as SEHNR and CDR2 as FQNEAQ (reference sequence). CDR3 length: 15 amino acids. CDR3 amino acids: CASRPTAGSTDTQYF. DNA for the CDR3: TGTGCCAGCAGGCCAACCGCCGGGAGCACAGATACGCAGTATTTT.

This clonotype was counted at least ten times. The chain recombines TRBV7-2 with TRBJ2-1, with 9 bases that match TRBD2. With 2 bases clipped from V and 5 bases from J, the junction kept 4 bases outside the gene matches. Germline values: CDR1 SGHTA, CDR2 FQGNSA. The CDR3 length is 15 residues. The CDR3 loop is CASSLRREGNNEQFF. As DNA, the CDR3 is TGTGCCAGCAGCTTAAGGCGGGAGGGGAACAATGAGCAGTTCTTC.

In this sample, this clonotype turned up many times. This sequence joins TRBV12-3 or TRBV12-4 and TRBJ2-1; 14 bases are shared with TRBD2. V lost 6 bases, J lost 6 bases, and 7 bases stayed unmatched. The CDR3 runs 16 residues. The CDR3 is CASSTTSGRAGNEQFF. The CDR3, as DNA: TGTGCCAGCAGCACGACTAGCGGGAGGGCCGGCAATGAGCAGTTCTTC.

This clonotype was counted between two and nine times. The CDR3 protein is CASSRRDRDNEQFF. The CDR3 bases are TGCGCCAGCAGCCGCCGGGACAGGGACAATGAGCAGTTCTTC. The rearrangement joins TRBV4-3 to TRBJ2-1; 9 nucleotides match TRBD1. With 4 bases clipped from V and 5 bases from J, the junction kept 3 bases outside the gene matches. This CDR3 is built from 14 residues. In germline, CDR1 is LGHNA, CDR2 YSLEER.

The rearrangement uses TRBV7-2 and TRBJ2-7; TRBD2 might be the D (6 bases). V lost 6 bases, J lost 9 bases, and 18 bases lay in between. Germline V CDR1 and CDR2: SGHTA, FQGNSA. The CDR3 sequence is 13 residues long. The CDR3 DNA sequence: TGTGCCAGCAGTACGGACTATACTTTGGGGCAGTACTTC. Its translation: CASSTDYTLGQYF.

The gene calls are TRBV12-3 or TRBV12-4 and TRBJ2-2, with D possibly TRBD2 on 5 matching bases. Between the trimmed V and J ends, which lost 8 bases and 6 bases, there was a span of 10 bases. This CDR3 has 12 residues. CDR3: CASGLSAGELFF. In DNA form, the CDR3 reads TGTGCCAGCGGCCTTAGCGCCGGGGAGCTGTTTTTT.

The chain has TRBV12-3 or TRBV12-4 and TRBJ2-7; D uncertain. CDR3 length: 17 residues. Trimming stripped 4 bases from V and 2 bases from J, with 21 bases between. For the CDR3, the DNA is TGTGCCAGCAGTTCATTATCTTTGTCCGATAGTCCCTACGAGCAGTACTTC. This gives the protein CASSSLSLSDSPYEQYF.

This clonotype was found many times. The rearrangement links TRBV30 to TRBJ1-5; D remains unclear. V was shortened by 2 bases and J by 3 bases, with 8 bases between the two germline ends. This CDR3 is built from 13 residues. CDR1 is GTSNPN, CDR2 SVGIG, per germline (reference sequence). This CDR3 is CAWSLGYNQPQHF. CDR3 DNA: TGTGCCTGGAGTTTAGGTTACAATCAGCCCCAGCATTTT.

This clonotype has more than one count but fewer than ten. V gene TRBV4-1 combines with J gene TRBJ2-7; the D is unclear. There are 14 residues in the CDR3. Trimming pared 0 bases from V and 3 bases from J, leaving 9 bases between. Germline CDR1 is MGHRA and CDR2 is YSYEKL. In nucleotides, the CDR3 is TGCGCCAGCAGCCAAGAGATGAAGCACTACGAGCAGTACTTC. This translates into CASSQEMKHYEQYF.

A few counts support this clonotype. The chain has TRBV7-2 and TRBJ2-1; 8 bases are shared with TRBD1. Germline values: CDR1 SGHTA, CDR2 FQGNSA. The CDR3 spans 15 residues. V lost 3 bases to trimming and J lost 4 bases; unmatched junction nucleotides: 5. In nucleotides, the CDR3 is TGTGCCAGCAGCTTTCGGGACAGGCTGTACAATGAGCAGTTCTTC. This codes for CASSFRDRLYNEQFF.

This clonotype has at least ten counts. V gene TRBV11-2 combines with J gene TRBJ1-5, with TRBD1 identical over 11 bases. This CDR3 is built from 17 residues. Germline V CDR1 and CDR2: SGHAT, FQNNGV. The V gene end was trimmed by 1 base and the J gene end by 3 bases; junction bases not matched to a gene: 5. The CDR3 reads CASSLGDRGMNNQPQHF. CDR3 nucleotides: TGTGCCAGCAGCTTAGGGGACAGGGGGATGAACAATCAGCCCCAGCATTTT.

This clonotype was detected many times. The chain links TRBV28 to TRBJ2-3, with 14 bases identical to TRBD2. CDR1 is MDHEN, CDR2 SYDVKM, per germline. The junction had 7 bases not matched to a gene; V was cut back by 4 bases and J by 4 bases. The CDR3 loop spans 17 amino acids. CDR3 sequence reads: CASSSLRLAGGADTQYF. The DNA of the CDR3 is TGTGCCAGCAGTTCCCTACGACTAGCGGGAGGGGCAGATACGCAGTATTTT.